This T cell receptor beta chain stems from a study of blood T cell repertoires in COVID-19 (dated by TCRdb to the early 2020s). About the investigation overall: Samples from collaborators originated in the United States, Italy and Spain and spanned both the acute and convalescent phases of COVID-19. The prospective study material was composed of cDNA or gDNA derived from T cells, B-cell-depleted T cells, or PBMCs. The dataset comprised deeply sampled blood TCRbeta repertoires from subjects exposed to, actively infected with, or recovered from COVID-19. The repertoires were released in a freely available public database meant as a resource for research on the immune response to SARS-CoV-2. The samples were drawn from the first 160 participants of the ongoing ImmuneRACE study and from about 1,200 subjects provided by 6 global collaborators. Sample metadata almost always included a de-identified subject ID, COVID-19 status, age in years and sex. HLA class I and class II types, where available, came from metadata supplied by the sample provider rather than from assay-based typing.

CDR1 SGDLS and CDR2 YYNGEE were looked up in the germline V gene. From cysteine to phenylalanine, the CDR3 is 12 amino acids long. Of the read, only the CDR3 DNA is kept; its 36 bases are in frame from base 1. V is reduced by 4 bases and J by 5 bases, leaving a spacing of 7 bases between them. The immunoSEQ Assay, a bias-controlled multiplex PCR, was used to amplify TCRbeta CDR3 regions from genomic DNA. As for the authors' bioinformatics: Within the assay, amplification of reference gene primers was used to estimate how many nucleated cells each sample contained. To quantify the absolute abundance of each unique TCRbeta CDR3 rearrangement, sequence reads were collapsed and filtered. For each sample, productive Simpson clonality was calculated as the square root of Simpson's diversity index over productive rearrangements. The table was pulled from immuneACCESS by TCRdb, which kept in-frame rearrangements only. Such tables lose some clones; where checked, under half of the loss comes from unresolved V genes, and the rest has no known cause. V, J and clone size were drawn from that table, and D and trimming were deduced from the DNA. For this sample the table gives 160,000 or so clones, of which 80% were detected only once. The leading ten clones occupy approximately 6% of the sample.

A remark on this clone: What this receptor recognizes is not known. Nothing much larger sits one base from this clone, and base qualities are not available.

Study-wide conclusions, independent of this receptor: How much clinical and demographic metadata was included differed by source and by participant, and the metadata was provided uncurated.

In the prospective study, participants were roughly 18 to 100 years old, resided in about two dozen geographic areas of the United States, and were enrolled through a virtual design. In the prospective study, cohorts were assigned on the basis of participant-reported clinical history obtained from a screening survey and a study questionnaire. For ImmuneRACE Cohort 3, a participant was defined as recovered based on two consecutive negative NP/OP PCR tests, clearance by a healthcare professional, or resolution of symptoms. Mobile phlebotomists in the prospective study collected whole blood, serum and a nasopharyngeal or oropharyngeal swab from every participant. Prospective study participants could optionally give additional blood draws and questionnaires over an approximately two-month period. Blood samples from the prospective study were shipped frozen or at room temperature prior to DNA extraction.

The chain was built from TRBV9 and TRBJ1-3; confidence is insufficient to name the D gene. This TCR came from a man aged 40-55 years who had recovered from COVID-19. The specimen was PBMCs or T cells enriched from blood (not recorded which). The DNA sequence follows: TGTGCCAGCAGCCGCGAGCGAAACACCATATATTTT. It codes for CASSRERNTIYF.